Listed here are 2 T cell receptor beta chains from one sample, sequenced in a study of cytomegalovirus exposure and HLA in healthy donors. The study ran its PCR with 60 Vbeta and 13 Jbeta primers. Clones were read by immunoSEQ multiplex PCR, and TCRdb kept only the in-frame ones, dropping some. The sample consists of 100,000 to 150,000 clones, approximately 85% of them appearing once. Sequencing was performed on PBMCs. Receptor source: a woman aged 50 to 60 in good health and CMV-seropositive.

This sequence joins TRBV5-1 and TRBJ2-1, with D hard to call. CDR3 length equals 15 residues. Germline values: CDR1 SGHRS, CDR2 YFSETQ. Trimming pared 4 bases from V and 4 bases from J, leaving 15 bases between. The CDR3 sequence is CASSPAHTTYNEQFF. For the CDR3, the DNA is TGCGCCAGCAGCCCAGCGCATACAACGTACAATGAGCAGTTCTTC.

The V gene is TRBV5-1, the J gene TRBJ2-3; D remains ambiguous. The CDR3 is 14 amino acids. Germline CDR1 and CDR2: SGHRS and YFSETQ. Trimming stripped 5 bases from V and 4 bases from J, with 14 bases between. The CDR3 region has the DNA TGCGCCAGCAGAGTCGACTCCAACTCAGATACGCAGTATTTT. Translating gives CASRVDSNSDTQYF.